The present T cell receptor beta chain was sequenced within a study of blood T cells in healthy people across ages. Ten milliliters of peripheral blood were drawn from each donor. Primed by a sample-barcoded 5' primer and a J-beta primer mix, a second PCR proceeded for roughly 6 to 12 cycles. Each CDR3 protein is one row after TCRdb ran MiXCR on the 5' RACE reads. This repertoire shows about 1.6 million distinct CDR3 sequences, around 35% found once; its top ten account for approximately 11%. This clonotype was counted between two and nine times. Germline V gene sequence: CDR1 MGHRA, CDR2 YSYEKL. V was cut by 4 bases and J by 1 base, with 13 bases left in between. CDR3 length: 16 amino acids.

The sample comprised blood. The chain uses TRBV4-1 and TRBJ2-2; D not certain. The origin of this receptor is a woman younger than 45 in good health. CDR3 region: CASSPKLVGNTGELFF. The CDR3 DNA reads as TGCGCCAGCAGCCCGAAATTAGTGGGGAACACCGGGGAGCTGTTTTTT.